Following are 25 T cell receptor beta chains from one sample sequenced in a study of low-dose radiotherapy and immunotherapy resistance in tumors. The time point here: before trial treatment. The authors amplified TCRs for around 20 PCR cycles with a constant-region primer and a V-primer adapter. Via MiXCR, TCRdb re-called the reads, giving one row per CDR3 protein. The profile shows tens of thousands of distinct CDR3 sequences, approximately 12% of them singletons. The material was PBMCs, obtained before treatment. All receptors derive from a female donor with ovarian cancer.

To note about this clonotype: A far larger clone differs by one base, so this is likely a read error. The chain combines TRBV6-5 with TRBJ1-1, with D possibly TRBD1 on 5 matching bases. This CDR3 contains 14 residues. Germline V CDR1 and CDR2: MNHEY, SVGAGI. V was clipped by 9 bases and J by 6 bases, with 20 bases between them. The CDR3 reads CARTTGGGRAEAFF. CDR3 nucleotides: TGTGCCAGAACCACCGGCGGGGGGAGGGCTGAAGCTTTCTTT.

V is TRBV5-6 and J is TRBJ2-5; TRBD2 aligns across 14 bases. CDR3 length equals 16 residues. Germline assignment: CDR1 SGHDT and CDR2 YYEEEE. After removal of 4 bases from V and 7 bases from J, the junction contained 9 bases not matched to a gene. CDR3 protein: CASSRRTSGGIGTQYF. DNA of the CDR3: TGTGCCAGCAGCAGGAGGACTAGCGGGGGGATAGGGACCCAGTACTTC.

The J gene is TRBJ2-5, the V gene TRBV9; D may be TRBD1 (6 bases). V was trimmed by 2 bases and J by 4 bases, leaving 12 bases between them. This CDR3 is built from 14 residues. CDR1 is SGDLS and CDR2 is YYNGEE in the germline V gene. CDR3 bases: TGTGCCAGCAGCGTCGAGGGGGTAGGAGAGACCCAGTACTTC. This codes for CASSVEGVGETQYF.

This clonotype was recorded at least ten times. At one of its ends the junction is not consistent with the germline gene, which may arise from a read error. The chain recombines TRBV5-1 with TRBJ2-7; D not certain. The CDR3 spans 12 residues. Germline V gene sequence: CDR1 SGHRS, CDR2 YFSETQ. Here the CDR3 reads CASRLDSYEQYF. The DNA for the CDR3 is TGCGCCAGCAGATTGGATAGTTACGAGCAGTACTTC.

This clonotype was detected many times. This chain links TRBV14 with TRBJ2-2; 10 positions agree with TRBD2. The CDR3 is 16 residues long. Germline CDR1 reads SGHDN; CDR2 reads FVKESK. The V gene end was trimmed by 5 bases and the J gene end by 3 bases; junction bases not matched to a gene: 6. The CDR3 spells CASSERAGGHTGELFF. CDR3 nucleotides: TGTGCCAGCAGCGAAAGAGCGGGGGGGCACACCGGGGAGCTGTTTTTT.

This clonotype appeared many times. V gene TRBV7-2 combines with J gene TRBJ2-4; D is perhaps TRBD1 or TRBD2 (5 bases each). V dropped 5 bases and J dropped 5 bases, with 16 bases sitting between them. CDR3 length: 15 residues. The germline gives CDR1 SGHTA, CDR2 FQGNSA. This CDR3 reads CASSHMTLGENIQYF. Here the CDR3 DNA reads TGTGCCAGCAGCCACATGACGTTGGGGGAAAACATTCAGTACTTC. Filled out from reference TRBV7-2 and TRBJ2-4, the complete variable domain reads GAGVSQSPSNKVTEKGKDVELRCDPISGHTALYWYRQSLGQGLEFLIYFQGNSAPDKSGLPSDRFSAERTGGSVSTLTIQRTQQEDSAVYLCASSHMTLGENIQYFGAGTRLSVL.

This chain joins TRBV6-2 or TRBV6-3 and TRBJ2-4; D is ambiguous. From germline, CDR1 is MNHEY and CDR2 SVGEGT. The CDR3 spans 12 residues. V lost 5 bases, J lost 8 bases, and 10 bases lay in between. The CDR3 nucleotides read TGTGCCAGCAGTGATCAGGCCGACATTCAGTACTTC. Protein product: CASSDQADIQYF.

This clonotype showed up many times. The gene calls are TRBV1 and TRBJ2-5; TRBD2, the D gene given by the table, was not confirmed from the DNA. TRBV1 is deemed a pseudogene. There are 20 residues in the CDR3. The CDR3 region has the DNA TGCACCAGCAGCCAAGATCCCAGGGGAGGGTTAGCGGGCAGTCAAGAGACCCAGTACTTC. It translates to CTSSQDPRGGLAGSQETQYF.

This clonotype was recorded many times. The rearrangement joins TRBV27 to TRBJ2-7, with 7 bases that match TRBD2. The V segment lost 3 bases and the J segment 3 bases; nucleotides outside the gene matches: 14. Germline V gives CDR1 MNHEY, CDR2 SMNVEV (reference sequence). The CDR3 covers 17 residues. CDR3 sequence reads: CASSFRDYPFRVYEQYF. In nucleotides, the CDR3 is TGTGCCAGCAGTTTCCGGGACTATCCCTTTCGGGTCTACGAGCAGTACTTC.

V usage is TRBV5-1 and J usage is TRBJ2-7, with a possible D match to TRBD1 (5 bases). Germline-derived CDR1 and CDR2 are SGHRS and YFSETQ. CDR3 length: 15 residues. The V end was cut by 0 bases, the J end by 2 bases, with 12 bases between. The CDR3 bases are TGCGCCAGCAGCTTGGCCCCGCAGGGTACCTACGAGCAGTACTTC. As protein: CASSLAPQGTYEQYF. Full variable domain (outside the CDR3, taken from reference TRBV5-1 and TRBJ2-7): KAGVTQTPRYLIKTRGQQVTLSCSPISGHRSVSWYQQTPGQGLQFLFEYFSETQRNKGNFPGRFSGRQFSNSRSEMNVSTLELGDSALYLCASSLAPQGTYEQYFGPGTRLTVT.

The table lists this clonotype with many counts. The chain uses TRBV19 and TRBJ1-5, with a weak D call TRBD1 (5 bases). CDR1 is LNHDA and CDR2 is SQIVND in the germline V gene (reference sequence). V lost 5 bases and J 0 bases, leaving 11 bases between the germline ends. The CDR3 totals 15 residues. CDR3 protein: CASSRWGPSNQPQHF. CDR3 in DNA: TGTGCCAGTAGTCGGTGGGGACCTAGCAATCAGCCCCAGCATTTT.

This clonotype was found many times. V and J are TRBV28 and TRBJ2-1; tentative D call: TRBD2 (5 bases). The CDR3 runs 15 residues. The V end lost 7 bases, the J end lost 0 bases, and 13 bases lay between the germline ends. Germline loops: CDR1 MDHEN, CDR2 SYDVKM. This CDR3 is CASTKTKSSYNEQFF. The CDR3 DNA is TGTGCCAGCACTAAGACTAAGAGCTCCTACAATGAGCAGTTCTTC.

This clonotype was seen repeatedly, ten times or more. The chain carries TRBV5-4 and TRBJ2-1; 9 bases agree with TRBD2. J gave up 2 bases and V 2 bases, and 2 bases lay outside the gene matches. CDR1 is SGHNT, CDR2 YYREEE, per germline (reference sequence). The CDR3 runs 15 residues. CDR3 region: CASSFSGSAYNEQFF. The CDR3 DNA is TGTGCCAGCAGCTTTAGCGGGAGTGCCTACAATGAGCAGTTCTTC.

This clonotype was observed many times. The chain uses TRBV6-1 and TRBJ1-1; 9 bases are a match to TRBD1. V trimming: 5 bases; J trimming: 4 bases; junction bases outside the gene matches: 5. This CDR3 comprises 14 residues. Germline V lookup: CDR1 MNHNS, CDR2 SASEGT. CDR3 amino acids: CASSRTTGGTEAFF. The CDR3 region has the DNA TGTGCCAGCAGTAGGACGACAGGGGGCACTGAAGCTTTCTTT.

This chain joins TRBV18 and TRBJ2-4; TRBD1 is a possible D gene (7 bases). CDR3 length: 13 residues. Trimming pared 8 bases from V and 4 bases from J, leaving 12 bases between. Germline V gives CDR1 KGHSH, CDR2 LQKENI. CDR3 nucleotides: TGTGCCAGCGGGGGGACAGAAAAAAACATTCAGTACTTC. This encodes CASGGTEKNIQYF. The full variable domain, its missing parts supplied by reference TRBV18 and TRBJ2-4, is NAGVMQNPRHLVRRRGQEARLRCSPMKGHSHVYWYRQLPEEGLKFMVYLQKENIIDESGMPKERFSAEFPKEGPSILRIQQVVRGDSAAYFCASGGTEKNIQYFGAGTRLSVL.

This clonotype was recorded many times. The rearrangement uses TRBV10-3 and TRBJ2-6; D is perhaps TRBD1 or TRBD2 (6 bases each). The V gene's germline CDR1 is ENHRY and CDR2 SYGVKD. This CDR3 is 16 amino acids long. With 4 bases removed from V and 4 bases from J, the gap between germline ends came to 14 bases. CDR3 in amino acids: CAISGAGEEGANVLTF. CDR3 nucleotide sequence: TGTGCCATCAGTGGGGCAGGGGAGGAGGGGGCCAACGTCCTGACTTTC.

This clonotype came up many times. The V and J genes are TRBV12-3 or TRBV12-4 and TRBJ1-2; 9 bases agree with TRBD1. This CDR3 contains 14 residues. V dropped 5 bases and J dropped 4; count of bases not matched to a gene: 5. The DNA for the CDR3 is TGTGCCAGCAGTCCCGGACAGGGGAGCTATGGCTACACCTTC. Its translation is CASSPGQGSYGYTF.

The gene calls are TRBV7-4 and TRBJ2-1, with D possibly TRBD2 on 6 matching bases. Germline lookup yields CDR1 SGHVT and CDR2 SQSDAQ. The CDR3 sequence is 13 residues long. Between the trimmed V and J ends, which lost 11 bases and 7 bases, there was a span of 18 bases. CDR3 bases: TGTGCCTCCCGGCGGGACCACTGGAATGAGCAGTTCTTC. Translation gives CASRRDHWNEQFF.

This clonotype was recorded at least ten times. The chain combines TRBV6-2 or TRBV6-3 with TRBJ1-2; D might be TRBD1 (5 bases). CDR3 length equals 13 residues. V dropped 5 bases and J dropped 4 bases, with 11 bases sitting between them. CDR1 is MNHEY, CDR2 SVGEGT, per germline. CDR3 bases: TGTGCCAGCAGTGATGGGGACGGCTATGGCTACACCTTC. Encoded protein: CASSDGDGYGYTF.

This clonotype was counted many times. The J gene is TRBJ2-1, the V gene TRBV7-3; D not resolved. Trimming shortened V by 5 bases and J by 10 bases, and 12 bases separated the two germline ends. Germline CDR1 and CDR2: SGHTA and FQGTGA. The CDR3 runs to 12 residues. DNA of the CDR3: TGTGCCAGCAGCCCGGACGAGAACGAGCAGTTCTTC. Translated, it gives CASSPDENEQFF. Full variable domain (missing parts from reference TRBV7-3 and TRBJ2-1): GAGVSQTPSNKVTEKGKYVELRCDPISGHTALYWYRQSLGQGPEFLIYFQGTGAADDSGLPNDRFFAVRPEGSVSTLKIQRTERGDSAVYLCASSPDENEQFFGPGTRLTVL.

This clonotype occurred many times. This chain links TRBV19 with TRBJ2-4; weak D call: TRBD2 (5 bases). The germline V gene has CDR1 LNHDA and CDR2 SQIVND (reference sequence). The CDR3 loop spans 15 amino acids. Trimming took off 6 bases at V and 0 bases at J, with 12 bases between the two ends. The CDR3 is CASSEGALAKNIQYF. The CDR3 DNA sequence: TGTGCCAGTAGCGAGGGAGCACTAGCCAAAAACATTCAGTACTTC.

This clonotype was recorded at least ten times. This chain uses TRBV5-1 with TRBJ2-7, with D possibly matching TRBD1 (7 bases). The ends were cut back, 3 bases at V and 3 bases at J, with 16 bases in the middle. The V gene's germline CDR1 is SGHRS and CDR2 YFSETQ. The CDR3 totals 15 residues. The CDR3 DNA follows: TGCGCCAGCAGCTCGGAGGGGGCGGCTGACTACGAGCAGTACTTC. This encodes CASSSEGAADYEQYF.

This clonotype was picked up many times. This chain connects TRBV12-5 to TRBJ2-1; D is ambiguous. CDR1 and CDR2 (germline): LGHNT, FRNRAP. Trimming left V 6 bases short and J 5 bases short, with 17 bases between. The CDR3 length is 15 residues. In DNA form, the CDR3 reads TGTGCTAGTGGGTCTCCGGGTCAGATCGACAATGAGCAGTTCTTC. Encoded protein: CASGSPGQIDNEQFF.

This clonotype has at least ten counts. The chain is built from TRBV28 and TRBJ2-6; D uncertain. The V end lost 5 bases, the J end lost 0 bases, and 5 bases lay between the germline ends. The V gene's germline CDR1 is MDHEN and CDR2 SYDVKM. The CDR3 consists of 14 residues. DNA for the CDR3: TGTGCCAGCAGTAAAGTCTCTGGGGCCAACGTCCTGACTTTC. Translation gives CASSKVSGANVLTF. The full variable domain, completed using reference TRBV28 and TRBJ2-6, is DVKVTQSSRYLVKRTGEKVFLECVQDMDHENMFWYRQDPGLGLRLIYFSYDVKMKEKGDIPEGYSVSREKKERFSLILESASTNQTSMYLCASSKVSGANVLTFGAGSRLTVL.

The chain links TRBV12-3 or TRBV12-4 to TRBJ2-7, with D perhaps TRBD2 (5 bases). The CDR3 length is 13 residues. Between the trimmed V and J ends, which lost 10 bases and 3 bases, there was a span of 16 bases. The CDR3 DNA reads TGTGCCACTTCTCGGGGTCCCGGCTACGAGCAGTACTTC. It specifies CATSRGPGYEQYF.